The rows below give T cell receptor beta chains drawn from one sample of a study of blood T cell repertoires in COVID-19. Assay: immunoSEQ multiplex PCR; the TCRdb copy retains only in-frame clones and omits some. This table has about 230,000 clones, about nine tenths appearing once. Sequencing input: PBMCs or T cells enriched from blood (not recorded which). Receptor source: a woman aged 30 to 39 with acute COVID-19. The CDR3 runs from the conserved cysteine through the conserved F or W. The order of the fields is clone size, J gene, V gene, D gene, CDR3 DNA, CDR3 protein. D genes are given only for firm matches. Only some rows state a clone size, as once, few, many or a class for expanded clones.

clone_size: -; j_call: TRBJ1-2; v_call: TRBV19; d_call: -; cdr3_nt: TGTGCCAGTAGTGTCGGGGTTCACTATGGCTACACCTTC; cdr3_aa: CASSVGVHYGYTF
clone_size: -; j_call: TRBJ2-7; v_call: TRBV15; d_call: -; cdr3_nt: TGTGCCACCAGCAGAGAACAGGGAATCGGCGAGCAGTACTTC; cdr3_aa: CATSREQGIGEQYF
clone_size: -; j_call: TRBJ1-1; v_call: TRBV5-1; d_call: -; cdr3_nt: TGCGCCAGCACCGACGGGGGAATGAACACTGAAGCTTTCTTT; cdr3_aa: CASTDGGMNTEAFF
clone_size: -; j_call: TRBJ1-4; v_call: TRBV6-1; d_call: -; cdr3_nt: TGTGCCAGCAGTGGGCCTAACTCCGGGACTAATGAAAAACTGTTTTTT; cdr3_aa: CASSGPNSGTNEKLFF
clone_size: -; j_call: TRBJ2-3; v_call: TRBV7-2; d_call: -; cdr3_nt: TGTGCCAGCAGCACCCGGGACACAGATACGCAGTATTTT; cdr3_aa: CASSTRDTDTQYF
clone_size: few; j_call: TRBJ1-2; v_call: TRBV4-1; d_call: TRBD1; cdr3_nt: TGCGCCAGCAGCCTACTTACAGGGGGGAAGGACTATGGCTACACCTTC; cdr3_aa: CASSLLTGGKDYGYTF
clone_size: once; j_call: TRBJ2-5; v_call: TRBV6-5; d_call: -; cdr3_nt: TGTGCCAGCAGTTACTCGACAGATACGGAGACCCAGTACTTC; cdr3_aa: CASSYSTDTETQYF
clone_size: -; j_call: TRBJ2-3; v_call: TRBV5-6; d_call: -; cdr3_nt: TGTGCCAGCAGCCTACGACTAGGAGCGCAGTATTTT; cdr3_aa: CASSLRLGAQYF
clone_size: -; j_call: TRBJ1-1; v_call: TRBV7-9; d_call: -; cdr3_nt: TGTGCCAGCAGCCCTCCGGGATTAAAAGTACCTAACACTGAAGCTTTCTTT; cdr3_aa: CASSPPGLKVPNTEAFF
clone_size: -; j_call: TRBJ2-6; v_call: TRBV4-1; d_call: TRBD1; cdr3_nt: TGCGCCAGCAGCCAAGGAGCAGGGGGCAGCTCTGGGGCCAACGTCCTGACTTTC; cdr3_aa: CASSQGAGGSSGANVLTF
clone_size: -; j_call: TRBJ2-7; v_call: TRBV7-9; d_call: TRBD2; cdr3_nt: TGTGCCAGCAGCTCACTTAGCGGGGGGGTATGGTACGAGCAGTACTTC; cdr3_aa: CASSSLSGGVWYEQYF
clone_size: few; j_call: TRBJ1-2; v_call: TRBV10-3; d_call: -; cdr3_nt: TGTGCCATCAGTGAGTCGGGGCAGTACTATGGCTACACCTTC; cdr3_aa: CAISESGQYYGYTF
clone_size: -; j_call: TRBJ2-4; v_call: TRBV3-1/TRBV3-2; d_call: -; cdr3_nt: TGTGCCAGCCATGGCAGGGTCATTCAGTACTTC; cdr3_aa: CASHGRVIQYF
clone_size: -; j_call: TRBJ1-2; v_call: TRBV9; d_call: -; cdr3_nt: TGTGCCAGTGGGATCGGGGGGCCCAACTATGGCTACACCTTC; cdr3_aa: CASGIGGPNYGYTF
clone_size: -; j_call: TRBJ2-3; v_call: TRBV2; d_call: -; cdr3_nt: TGTGCCAGCAGGGCCGGGGGAGATACGCAGTATTTT; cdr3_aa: CASRAGGDTQYF
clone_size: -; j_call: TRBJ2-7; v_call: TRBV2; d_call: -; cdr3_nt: TGTGCCAGCAGTGTACAGGACTACGAGCAGTACTTC; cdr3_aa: CASSVQDYEQYF
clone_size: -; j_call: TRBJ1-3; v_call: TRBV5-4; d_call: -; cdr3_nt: TGTGCCAGCAGCTTGGGTCCGGGACAAGGAAACACCATATATTTT; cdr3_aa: CASSLGPGQGNTIYF
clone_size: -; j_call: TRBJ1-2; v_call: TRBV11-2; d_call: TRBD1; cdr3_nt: TGTGCCAGCAGCACGACGACAGGGGGGGGCTATGGCTACACCTTC; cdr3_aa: CASSTTTGGGYGYTF
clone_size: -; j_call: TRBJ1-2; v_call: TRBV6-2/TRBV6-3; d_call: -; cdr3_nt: TGTGCCAGCAGTTACTCCCCGGGGACATCTAACTATGGCTACACCTTC; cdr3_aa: CASSYSPGTSNYGYTF
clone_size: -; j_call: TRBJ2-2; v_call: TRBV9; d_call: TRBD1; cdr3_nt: TGTGCCAGCAGCTCATGGGCGGGGACAGGGAACACCGGGGAGCTGTTTTTT; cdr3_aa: CASSSWAGTGNTGELFF
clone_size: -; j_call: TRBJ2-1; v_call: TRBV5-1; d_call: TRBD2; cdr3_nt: TGCGCCAGCAGCTTGGTTAGCGGGGGACAAACCTACAATGAGCAGTTCTTC; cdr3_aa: CASSLVSGGQTYNEQFF
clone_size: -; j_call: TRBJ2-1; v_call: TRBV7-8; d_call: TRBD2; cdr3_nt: TGTGCCAGCAGCTTAGTATCCCTAGCGGGGGCCCCTAGGGATGAGCAGTTCTTC; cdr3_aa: CASSLVSLAGAPRDEQFF
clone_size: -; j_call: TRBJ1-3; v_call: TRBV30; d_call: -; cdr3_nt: TGTGCCTGGAGTGTAATGCGGCAGGGCCCTGGAAACACCATATATTTT; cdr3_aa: CAWSVMRQGPGNTIYF
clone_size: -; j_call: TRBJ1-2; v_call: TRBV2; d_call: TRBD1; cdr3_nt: TGTGCCAGCGGGACAGGGGAATTATATGGCTACACCTTC; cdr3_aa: CASGTGELYGYTF
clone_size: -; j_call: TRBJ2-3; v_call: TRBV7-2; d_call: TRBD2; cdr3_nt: TGTGCCAGCAGCTTCGGGCGGGGGGTCACAGATACGCAGTATTTT; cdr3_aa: CASSFGRGVTDTQYF
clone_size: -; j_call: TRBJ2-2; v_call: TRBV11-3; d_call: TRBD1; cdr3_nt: TGTGCCAGCAGCTTAGATCAGGGGGCCGGGGAGCTGTTTTTT; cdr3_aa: CASSLDQGAGELFF
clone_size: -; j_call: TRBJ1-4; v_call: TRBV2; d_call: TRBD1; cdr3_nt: TGTGCCAGCAGTGTGGACAGGCCTGCAACTAATGAAAAACTGTTTTTT; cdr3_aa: CASSVDRPATNEKLFF
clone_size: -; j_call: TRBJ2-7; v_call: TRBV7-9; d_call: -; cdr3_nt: TGTGCCAGCAGCTTTTCTTACGAGCAGTACTTC; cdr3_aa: CASSFSYEQYF
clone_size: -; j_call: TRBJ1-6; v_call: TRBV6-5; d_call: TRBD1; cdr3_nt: TGTGCCAGCATACCCCGGGACAGGGTTCTTTCACCCCTCCACTTT; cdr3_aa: CASIPRDRVLSPLHF
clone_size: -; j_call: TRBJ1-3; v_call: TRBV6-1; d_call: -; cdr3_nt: TGTGCCAGCAGTGAGTGGCCCTGGAGGAATTTT; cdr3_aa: CASSEWPWRNF
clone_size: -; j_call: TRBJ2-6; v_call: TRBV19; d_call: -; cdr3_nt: TGTGCCAGTAGTATACAGGGGTCTGGGGCCAACGTCCTGACTTTC; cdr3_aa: CASSIQGSGANVLTF
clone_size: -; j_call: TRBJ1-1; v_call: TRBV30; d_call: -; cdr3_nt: TGTGCCTGGAGTCCCTCCAACACTGAAGCTTTCTTT; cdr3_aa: CAWSPSNTEAFF
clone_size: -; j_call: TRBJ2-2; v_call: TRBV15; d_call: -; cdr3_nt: TGTGCCACCAGCAGAGTCGGGGGAGATGTCGGGGAGCTGTTTTTT; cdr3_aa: CATSRVGGDVGELFF
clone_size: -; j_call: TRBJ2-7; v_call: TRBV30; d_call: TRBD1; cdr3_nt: TGTGCCTGGAGTGTACTCCCCGGACAGGGCACCTACGAGCAGTACTTC; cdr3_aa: CAWSVLPGQGTYEQYF
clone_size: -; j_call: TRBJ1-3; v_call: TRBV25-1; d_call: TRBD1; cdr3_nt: TGTGCCAGCACCCCAGAAATGACAGGGCCCTCTGGAAACACCATATATTTT; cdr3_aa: CASTPEMTGPSGNTIYF
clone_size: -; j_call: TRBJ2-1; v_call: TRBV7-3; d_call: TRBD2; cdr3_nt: TGTGCCAGCAGCTTAAATGGCGGGGGGTTCGGCAATGAGCAGTTCTTC; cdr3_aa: CASSLNGGGFGNEQFF
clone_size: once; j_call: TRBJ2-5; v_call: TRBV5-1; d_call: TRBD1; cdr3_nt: TGCGCCAGCAGCTTAAGGACAGGGGGCCAAGAGACCCAGTACTTC; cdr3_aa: CASSLRTGGQETQYF
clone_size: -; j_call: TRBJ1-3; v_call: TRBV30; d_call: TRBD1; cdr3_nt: TGTGCCTGGAGTCTTGGACAGGTTAACTCTGGAAACACCATATATTTT; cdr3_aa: CAWSLGQVNSGNTIYF